This T cell receptor beta chain was sequenced in a study of healthy donors' naive CD4 and CD8 T cells. Study in general: Donors spanned ages 20-25, 40-50 and 60-70 years, half female.

A linear amplification protocol produced the TCR libraries from 500 ng of total RNA. One entry per CDR3 protein results from TCRdb running MiXCR on the reads. Among roughly 200,000 distinct CDR3 sequences listed, about four fifths were seen once. This clonotype has just a few counts. The antigen is undetermined. Whole-study findings and limits: CDR3 charge plus V and J genes appeared to account for about 13% of CD4/CD8 variance.

Germline CDR1 reads SQVTM; CDR2 reads ANQGSEA. The J segment lost 6 bases and the V segment lost 7 bases, leaving 0 bases of the junction unmatched. The CDR3 is made up of 10 amino acids. The V gene is TRBV29-1, the J gene TRBJ2-1; 7 nucleotides match TRBD2. The sample comprised naive CD4+ and CD8+ T cells sorted from blood, pooled from several donors. The receptor was derived from a pool of human donors in good health; the sample pools cells from several healthy donors. This chain's CDR3 is CSGGGNEQFF. In DNA, the CDR3 is TGCAGCGGCGGGGGCAATGAGCAGTTCTTC.